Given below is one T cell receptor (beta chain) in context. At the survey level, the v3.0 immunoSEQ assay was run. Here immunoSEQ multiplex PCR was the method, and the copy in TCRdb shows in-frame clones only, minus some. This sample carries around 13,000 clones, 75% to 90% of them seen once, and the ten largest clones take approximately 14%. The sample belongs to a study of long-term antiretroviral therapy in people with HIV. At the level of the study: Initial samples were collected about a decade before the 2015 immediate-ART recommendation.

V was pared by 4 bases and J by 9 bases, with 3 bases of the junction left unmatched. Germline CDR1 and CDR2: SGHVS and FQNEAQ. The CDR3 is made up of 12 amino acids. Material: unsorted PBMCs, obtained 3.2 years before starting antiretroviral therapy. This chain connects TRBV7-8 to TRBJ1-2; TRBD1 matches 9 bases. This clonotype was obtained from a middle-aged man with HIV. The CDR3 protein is CASSSGQGSYTF. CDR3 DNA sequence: TGTGCCAGCAGCTCAGGACAGGGGAGCTACACCTTC.